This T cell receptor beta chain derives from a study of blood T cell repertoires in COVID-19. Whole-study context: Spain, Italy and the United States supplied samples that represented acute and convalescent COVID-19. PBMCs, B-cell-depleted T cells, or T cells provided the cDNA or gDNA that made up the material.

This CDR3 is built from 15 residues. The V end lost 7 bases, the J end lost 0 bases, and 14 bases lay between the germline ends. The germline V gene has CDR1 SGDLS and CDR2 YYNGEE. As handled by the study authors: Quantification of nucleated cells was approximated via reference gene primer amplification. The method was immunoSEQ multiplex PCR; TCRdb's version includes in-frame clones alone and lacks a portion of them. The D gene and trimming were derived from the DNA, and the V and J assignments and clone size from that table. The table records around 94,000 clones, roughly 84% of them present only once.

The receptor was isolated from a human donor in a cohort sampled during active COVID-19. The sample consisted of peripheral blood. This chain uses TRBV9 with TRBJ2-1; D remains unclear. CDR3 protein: CASDEPSSSYNEQFF. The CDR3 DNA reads TGTGCCAGCGACGAACCGTCTAGCTCCTACAATGAGCAGTTCTTC.